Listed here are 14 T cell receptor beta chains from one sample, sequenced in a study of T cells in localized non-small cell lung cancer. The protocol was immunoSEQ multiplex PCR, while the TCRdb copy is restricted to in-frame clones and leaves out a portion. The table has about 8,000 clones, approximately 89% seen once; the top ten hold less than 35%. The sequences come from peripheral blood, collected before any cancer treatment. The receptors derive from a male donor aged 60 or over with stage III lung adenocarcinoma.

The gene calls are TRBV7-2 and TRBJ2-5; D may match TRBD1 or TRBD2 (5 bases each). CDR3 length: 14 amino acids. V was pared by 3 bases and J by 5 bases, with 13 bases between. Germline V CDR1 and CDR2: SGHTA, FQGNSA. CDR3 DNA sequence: TGTGCCAGCAGCTTCGGGACGAGTGGGGAGACCCAGTACTTC. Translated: CASSFGTSGETQYF.

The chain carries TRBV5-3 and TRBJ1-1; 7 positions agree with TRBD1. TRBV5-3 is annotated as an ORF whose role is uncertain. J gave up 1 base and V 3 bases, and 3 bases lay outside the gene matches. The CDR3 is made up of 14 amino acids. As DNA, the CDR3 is TGTGCCAGAAGCTACGGACAGGAGAACACTGAAGCTTTCTTT. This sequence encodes CARSYGQENTEAFF.

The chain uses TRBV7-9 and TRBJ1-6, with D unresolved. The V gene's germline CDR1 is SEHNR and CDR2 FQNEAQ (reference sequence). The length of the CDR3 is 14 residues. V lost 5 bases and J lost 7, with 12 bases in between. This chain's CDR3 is CASSPHTPNSPLHF. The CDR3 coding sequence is TGTGCCAGCAGCCCGCACACCCCAAATTCACCCCTCCACTTT.

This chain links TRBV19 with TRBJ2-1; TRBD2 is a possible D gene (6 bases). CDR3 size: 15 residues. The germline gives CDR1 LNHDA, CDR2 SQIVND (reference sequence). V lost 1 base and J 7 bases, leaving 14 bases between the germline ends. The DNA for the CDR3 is TGTGCCAGTAGTATAGTTGCGGGGCTTCAAAATGAGCAGTTCTTC. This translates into CASSIVAGLQNEQFF.

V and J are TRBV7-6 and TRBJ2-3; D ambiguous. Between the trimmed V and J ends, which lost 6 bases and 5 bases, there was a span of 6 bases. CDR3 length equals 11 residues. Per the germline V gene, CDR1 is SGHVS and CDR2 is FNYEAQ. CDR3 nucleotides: TGTGCCAGCAGAAATAGAGATACGCAGTATTTT. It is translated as CASRNRDTQYF.

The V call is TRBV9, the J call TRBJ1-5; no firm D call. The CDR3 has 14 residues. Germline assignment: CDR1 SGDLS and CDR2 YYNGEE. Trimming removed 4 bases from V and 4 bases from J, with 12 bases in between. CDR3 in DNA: TGTGCCAGCAGCCCGGAACCCGGGAATCAGCCCCAGCATTTT. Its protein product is CASSPEPGNQPQHF. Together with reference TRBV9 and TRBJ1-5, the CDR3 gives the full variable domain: DSGVTQTPKHLITATGQRVTLRCSPRSGDLSVYWYQQSLDQGLQFLIQYYNGEERAKGNILERFSAQQFPDLHSELNLSSLELGDSALYFCASSPEPGNQPQHFGDGTRLSIL.

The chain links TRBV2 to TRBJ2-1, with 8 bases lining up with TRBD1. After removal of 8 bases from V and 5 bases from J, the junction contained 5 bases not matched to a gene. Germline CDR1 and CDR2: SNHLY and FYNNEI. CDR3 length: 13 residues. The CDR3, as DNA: TGTGCCAGCGGGGGACAGGCCGACAATGAGCAGTTCTTC. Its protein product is CASGGQADNEQFF.

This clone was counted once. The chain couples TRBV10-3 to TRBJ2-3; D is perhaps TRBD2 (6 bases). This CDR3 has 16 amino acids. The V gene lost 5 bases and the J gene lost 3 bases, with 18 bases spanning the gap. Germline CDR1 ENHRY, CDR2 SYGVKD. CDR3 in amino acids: CAISSSGGRGTDTQYF. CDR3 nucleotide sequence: TGTGCCATCAGTTCGAGTGGGGGACGGGGGACAGATACGCAGTATTTT.

CDR3 in amino acids: CASSLGGLPYNEQFF. Here the CDR3 DNA reads TGCGCCAGCAGCTTGGGAGGGCTCCCCTACAATGAGCAGTTCTTC. The chain is built from TRBV5-1 and TRBJ2-1, with D perhaps TRBD2 (5 bases). This CDR3 contains 15 residues. V was shortened by 0 bases and J by 2 bases, with 9 bases between the two germline ends. Germline V lookup: CDR1 SGHRS, CDR2 YFSETQ.

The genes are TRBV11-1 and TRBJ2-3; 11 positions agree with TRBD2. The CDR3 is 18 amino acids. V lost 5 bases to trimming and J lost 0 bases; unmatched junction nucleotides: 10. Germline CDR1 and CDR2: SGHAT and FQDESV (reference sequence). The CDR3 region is CASSSPGTSGTSTDTQYF. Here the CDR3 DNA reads TGTGCCAGCAGCAGCCCCGGGACTAGCGGCACTAGCACAGATACGCAGTATTTT. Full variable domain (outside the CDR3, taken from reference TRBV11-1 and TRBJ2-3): EAEVAQSPRYKITEKSQAVAFWCDPISGHATLYWYRQILGQGPELLVQFQDESVVDDSQLPKDRFSAERLKGVDSTLKIQPAELGDSAMYLCASSSPGTSGTSTDTQYFGPGTRLTVL.

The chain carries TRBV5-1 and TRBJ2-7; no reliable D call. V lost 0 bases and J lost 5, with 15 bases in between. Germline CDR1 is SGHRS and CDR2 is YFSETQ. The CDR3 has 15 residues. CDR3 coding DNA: TGCGCCAGCAGCTTGGCTCGGACGGCCGCCCACGAGCAGTACTTC. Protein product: CASSLARTAAHEQYF.

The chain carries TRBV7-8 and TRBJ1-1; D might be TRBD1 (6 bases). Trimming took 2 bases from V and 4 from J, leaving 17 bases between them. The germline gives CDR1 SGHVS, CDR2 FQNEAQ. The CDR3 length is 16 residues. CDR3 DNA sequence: TGTGCCAGCAGCTTATCACAGGGCGCCTCTAGCACTGAAGCTTTCTTT. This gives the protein CASSLSQGASSTEAFF. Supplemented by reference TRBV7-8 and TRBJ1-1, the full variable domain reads GAGVSQSPRYKVAKRGQDVALRCDPISGHVSLFWYQQALGQGPEFLTYFQNEAQLDKSGLPSDRFFAERPEGSVSTLKIQRTQQEDSAVYLCASSLSQGASSTEAFFGQGTRLTVV.

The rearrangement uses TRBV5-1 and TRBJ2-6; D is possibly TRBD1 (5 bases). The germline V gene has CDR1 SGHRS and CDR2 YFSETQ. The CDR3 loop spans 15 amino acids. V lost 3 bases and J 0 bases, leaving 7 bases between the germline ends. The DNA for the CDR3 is TGCGCCAGCAGCTCGACAGTCTCTGGGGCCAACGTCCTGACTTTC. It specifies CASSSTVSGANVLTF.

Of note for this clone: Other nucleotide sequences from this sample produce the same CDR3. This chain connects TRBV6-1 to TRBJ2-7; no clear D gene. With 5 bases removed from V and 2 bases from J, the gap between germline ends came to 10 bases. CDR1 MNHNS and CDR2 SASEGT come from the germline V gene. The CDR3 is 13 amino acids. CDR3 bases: TGTGCCAGCAGTCAGGAAGGGACCTACGAGCAGTACTTC. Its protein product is CASSQEGTYEQYF.